The 21 T cell receptor beta chains listed next were all sequenced from one sample in a study of shared clonotypes between healthy human individuals. Some clones are missing from TCRdb's copy, which holds only in-frame ones; the method was immunoSEQ multiplex PCR. The sample consists of around 2.3 million clones, about 94% of them appearing once. The sequenced material came from naive CD4+ T cells sorted from blood. Described subset: CD45RA+ positively selected. All receptors come from a man between 18 and 29 years old in good health.

This clone came up once. V usage is TRBV18 and J usage is TRBJ2-7; 9 nucleotides match TRBD2. The CDR3 spans 16 residues. CDR1 and CDR2 (germline): KGHSH, LQKENI. V was clipped by 6 bases and J by 3 bases; unmatched bases: 12. The CDR3 spells CASSQIAGVENYEQYF. The CDR3 DNA reads as TGTGCCAGCTCCCAGATAGCGGGAGTAGAAAACTACGAGCAGTACTTC.

V gene TRBV10-3 combines with J gene TRBJ1-4; D ambiguous. V gave up 0 bases and J gave up 8 bases, with 10 bases separating them. Germline V gene sequence: CDR1 ENHRY, CDR2 SYGVKD. CDR3 length equals 14 residues. For the CDR3, the DNA is TGTGCCATCAGTGAGTCCCCACTAGAGGAAAAACTGTTTTTT. Translated: CAISESPLEEKLFF.

Worth noting for this clone: The junction shows a germline mismatch at one end, possibly a read error. J is TRBJ1-1 and V is TRBV6-6, with D possibly being TRBD1 (6 bases). CDR3 length: 16 amino acids. The germline V gene encodes CDR1 MNHNY and CDR2 SVGAGI (reference sequence). CDR3 in DNA: TGTGCCAGCAGTTACGAGGACGCCGGAGGGGACACTGAAGCCTTCTTT. The encoded protein is CASSYEDAGGDTEAFF.

This clone showed up just once. The chain combines TRBV5-4 with TRBJ2-4; unclear D gene. This CDR3 is built from 14 residues. V lost 2 bases to trimming and J lost 8 bases, with 14 bases between them. Germline CDR1 and CDR2: SGHNT and YYREEE (reference sequence). The CDR3 DNA sequence: TGTGCCAGCAGCTTCAGTCTCGAAAAACACATTCAGTACTTC. Translation gives CASSFSLEKHIQYF.

This clone occurred once. This CDR3 reads CASSFTRTGGQETQYF. The CDR3 DNA reads TGTGCCAGCAGCTTTACGAGAACAGGGGGCCAAGAGACCCAGTACTTC. The chain joins TRBV7-2 to TRBJ2-5, with TRBD1 matching over 8 bases. V was clipped by 3 bases and J by 1 base; unmatched bases: 7. Germline-derived CDR1 and CDR2 are SGHTA and FQGNSA. This CDR3 has 16 residues.

The V call is TRBV14, the J call TRBJ2-5; D gene ambiguous. The CDR3 contains 15 residues. The V and J ends lost 10 bases and 1 base respectively, with 19 bases between them. In germline, CDR1 is SGHDN, CDR2 FVKESK. For the CDR3, the DNA is TGTGCCATCCAAATCCCCTTTAACCCCCAAGAGACCCAGTACTTC. It encodes CAIQIPFNPQETQYF.

This chain joins TRBV10-2 and TRBJ2-3, with unresolved D. Germline-derived CDR1 and CDR2 are WSHSY and SAAADI. This CDR3 region has 15 residues. V shed 6 bases and J shed 0 bases, with 13 bases lying between them. The CDR3 loop is CASSLLSGSTDTQYF. CDR3 coding DNA: TGCGCCAGCAGCCTTCTGTCGGGTAGCACAGATACGCAGTATTTT.

The chain carries TRBV6-5 and TRBJ1-6, with TRBD1 as a possible D gene (6 bases). Germline V gives CDR1 MNHEY, CDR2 SVGAGI. The CDR3 is 15 amino acids. V was clipped by 0 bases and J by 8 bases, with 11 bases between them. The CDR3 coding sequence is TGTGCCAGCAGTTACTCGATACAGGGCGATTCACCCCTCCACTTT. Amino acid sequence: CASSYSIQGDSPLHF.

The chain couples TRBV30 to TRBJ2-5; 9 bases map to TRBD2. The J segment lost 13 bases and the V segment lost 0 bases, leaving 12 bases of the junction unmatched. CDR1 GTSNPN and CDR2 SVGIG come from the germline V gene (reference sequence). This CDR3 has 14 amino acids. The CDR3 nucleotides are TGTGCCTGGAGTGTACGGGCTAGCGGGATGTTGGGGTACTTC. Translation: CAWSVRASGMLGYF.

J is TRBJ1-1 and V is TRBV20-1; unclear D gene. CDR1 DFQATT and CDR2 SNEGSKA come from the germline V gene (reference sequence). The CDR3 sequence is 11 residues long. V dropped 3 bases and J dropped 4 bases, with 6 bases sitting between them. CDR3 residues: CSASRATEAFF. CDR3 nucleotides: TGCAGTGCTAGTCGGGCCACTGAAGCTTTCTTT.

This chain connects TRBV19 to TRBJ2-7; D ambiguous. The length of the CDR3 is 14 residues. CDR1 is LNHDA, CDR2 SQIVND, per germline (reference sequence). V lost 4 bases, J lost 0 bases, and 10 bases lay in between. The CDR3 DNA sequence: TGTGCCAGTAGTAGAGCCTACAGCTCCTACGAGCAGTACTTC. This sequence encodes CASSRAYSSYEQYF.

This chain links TRBV9 with TRBJ2-3; maybe TRBD2 (6 bases). Germline loops: CDR1 SGDLS, CDR2 YYNGEE. Trimming removed 0 bases from V and 1 base from J, with 12 bases in between. The CDR3 spans 16 residues. CDR3 nucleotides: TGTGCCAGCAGCGTAGCGGGGGTCTTGGGCACAGATACGCAGTATTTT. It encodes CASSVAGVLGTDTQYF.

The genes are TRBV19 and TRBJ1-3, with a weak D call TRBD1 (5 bases). Germline V CDR1 and CDR2: LNHDA, SQIVND (reference sequence). CDR3 length: 18 residues. V lost 3 bases, J lost 0 bases, and 18 bases lay in between. This chain's CDR3 is CASSIEASVRVSGNTIYF. The CDR3 DNA reads TGTGCCAGTAGTATCGAGGCGTCGGTCAGGGTCTCTGGAAACACCATATATTTT.

The V call is TRBV6-5, the J call TRBJ1-2, with D possibly TRBD1 on 5 matching bases. Per germline, CDR1 MNHEY and CDR2 SVGAGI. The CDR3 covers 15 residues. The V end lost 2 bases, the J end lost 4 bases, and 14 bases lay between the germline ends. Here the CDR3 DNA reads TGTGCCAGCAGTTACGCTAGACAGTCTTCCTATGGCTACACCTTC. Amino acids: CASSYARQSSYGYTF.

On this clone itself: Distinct nucleotide sequences in the sample also encode this CDR3. The chain uses TRBV7-2 and TRBJ1-6; D not certain. The CDR3 is 14 residues long. Trimming left V 5 bases short and J 0 bases short, with 5 bases between. The germline V gene has CDR1 SGHTA and CDR2 FQGNSA. The CDR3 region is CASSPSSYNSPLHF. The CDR3 DNA reads as TGTGCCAGCAGCCCCAGCTCCTATAATTCACCCCTCCACTTT.

This chain connects TRBV7-2 to TRBJ1-1; D may be TRBD1 (6 bases). Germline assignment: CDR1 SGHTA and CDR2 FQGNSA. CDR3 size: 14 residues. Deletions cut 6 bases from V and 0 bases from J, with 11 bases between. In nucleotides, the CDR3 is TGTGCCAGCAGAGCGGGACACCTGAACACTGAAGCTTTCTTT. It codes for CASRAGHLNTEAFF. The variable domain in full, completed from reference TRBV7-2 and TRBJ1-1, reads GAGVSQSPSNKVTEKGKDVELRCDPISGHTALYWYRQSLGQGLEFLIYFQGNSAPDKSGLPSDRFSAERTGGSVSTLTIQRTQQEDSAVYLCASRAGHLNTEAFFGQGTRLTVV.

The genes are TRBV7-2 and TRBJ1-2, with a possible D match to TRBD1 (5 bases). Trimming shortened V by 1 base and J by 4 bases, and 16 bases separated the two germline ends. The CDR3 length is 16 residues. CDR1 is SGHTA, CDR2 FQGNSA, per germline. CDR3 coding DNA: TGTGCCAGCAGCTTAGTTAGGGGCGGGGACGCCTATGGCTACACCTTC. It codes for CASSLVRGGDAYGYTF. Full variable domain (remainder filled in from reference TRBV7-2 and TRBJ1-2): GAGVSQSPSNKVTEKGKDVELRCDPISGHTALYWYRQSLGQGLEFLIYFQGNSAPDKSGLPSDRFSAERTGGSVSTLTIQRTQQEDSAVYLCASSLVRGGDAYGYTFGSGTRLTVV.

The CDR3 DNA is TGTGCCAGCAGCCGCGGGAGCGGGACAACAGATACGCAGTATTTT. It specifies CASSRGSGTTDTQYF. The J gene is TRBJ2-3, the V gene TRBV7-9; weak D call: TRBD2 (7 bases). The V end was cut by 5 bases, the J end by 3 bases, with 15 bases between. This CDR3 comprises 15 residues. The germline gives CDR1 SEHNR, CDR2 FQNEAQ (reference sequence). Full variable domain (rest looked up from reference TRBV7-9 and TRBJ2-3): DTGVSQNPRHKITKRGQNVTFRCDPISEHNRLYWYRQTLGQGPEFLTYFQNEAQLEKSRLLSDRFSAERPKGSFSTLEIQRTEQGDSAMYLCASSRGSGTTDTQYFGPGTRLTVL.

The chain employs TRBV4-3 and TRBJ1-5, with D hard to call. Trimming stripped 0 bases from V and 2 bases from J, with 11 bases between. The CDR3 covers 16 residues. Germline assignment: CDR1 LGHNA and CDR2 YSLEER. CDR3 nucleotides: TGCGCCAGCAGCCAAGATTATGCCGGTCGCAATCAGCCCCAGCATTTT. Translated: CASSQDYAGRNQPQHF.

V is TRBV6-6 and J is TRBJ1-1, with TRBD1 identical over 10 bases. V gave up 6 bases and J gave up 1 base; unmatched junction bases: 5. Germline loops: CDR1 MNHNY, CDR2 SVGAGI (reference sequence). The CDR3 runs 15 residues. The chain's CDR3 is CASSTGQGGNTEAFF. The CDR3 DNA reads TGTGCCAGCAGCACCGGACAGGGGGGGAACACTGAAGCTTTCTTT.

This chain uses TRBV11-2 with TRBJ1-1; D is perhaps TRBD1 (5 bases). This CDR3 is 14 amino acids long. Germline lookup yields CDR1 SGHAT and CDR2 FQNNGV. Trimming removed 3 bases from V and 3 bases from J, with 11 bases in between. The CDR3 sequence: CASSFLGGYTEAFF. The CDR3 DNA is TGTGCCAGCAGCTTCTTGGGGGGGTACACTGAAGCTTTCTTT.